This TCR beta chain was sequenced in a study of cytomegalovirus exposure and HLA in healthy donors. Overall study findings and caveats: An apparent linkage of common viral pathogens to several of the most significant clusters emerged in a later analysis. The study labeled fewer than 200 TCR beta chains cytomegalovirus-associated.

V was shortened by 0 bases and J by 4 bases, with 10 bases between the two germline ends. Germline CDR1 SGHNT, CDR2 YYREEE (reference sequence). The CDR3 runs to 15 residues. In regard to this clone: What it recognizes is unknown.

Researchers ran the PCR with 60 Vbeta and 13 Jbeta primers. The protocol was immunoSEQ multiplex PCR, while the TCRdb copy is restricted to in-frame clones and leaves out a portion. The table has approximately 81,000 clones, roughly 84% seen once; the top ten hold about 2.4%. The sequenced sample consisted of PBMCs. The clonotype was recovered from a woman aged 45-60 years in good health and CMV-seronegative. The V gene is TRBV5-4, the J gene TRBJ2-2, with D possibly being TRBD2 (6 bases). This chain's CDR3 is CASSLETSRTGELFF. CDR3 sequence (DNA): TGTGCCAGCAGCTTGGAGACTAGTCGCACCGGGGAGCTGTTTTTT.